The next 30 T cell receptor beta chains were all read from a single sample in a study of blood T cell repertoires in COVID-19. The method was immunoSEQ multiplex PCR; TCRdb's version includes in-frame clones alone and lacks a portion of them. This sample has 300,000 to 400,000 clones; 89% occur once, and the top ten carry around 3%. Sequences were obtained from peripheral blood. Receptor source: a woman in her twenties or thirties with COVID-19, enrolled during active disease.

There are a few counts of this clone. One junction end disagrees with the germline gene, perhaps due to a read error. The CDR3 here is CASRTGSRYF. The CDR3 DNA reads as TGTGCCAGCAGAACAGGGTCTCGTTACTTC. V is TRBV6-5 and J is TRBJ1-2; a possible D gene is TRBD1 (6 bases). The germline gives CDR1 MNHEY, CDR2 SVGAGI. The CDR3 consists of 10 residues.

The chain employs TRBV2 and TRBJ2-1; unclear D gene. V lost 4 bases to trimming and J lost 15 bases, with 10 bases between them. The CDR3 is made up of 10 amino acids. Germline V gives CDR1 SNHLY, CDR2 FYNNEI. In DNA, the CDR3 is TGTGCCAGCAGTGGTTACAGCCGGTTCTTC. Its protein is CASSGYSRFF.

The gene calls are TRBV3-1 (or the pseudogene TRBV3-2) and TRBJ2-2, with TRBD1 matching over 8 bases. Germline V gene data show CDR1 as LGHDT and CDR2 as YNNKEL (reference sequence). This CDR3 has 16 amino acids. V gave up 1 base and J gave up 1 base; unmatched junction bases: 2. The CDR3 region has the DNA TGTGCCAGCAGCCAAGGGACAGGGCTGAACACCGGGGAGCTGTTTTTT. Its protein product is CASSQGTGLNTGELFF.

The chain joins TRBV5-5 to TRBJ2-7; possible D gene TRBD1, 6 bases. Germline V CDR1 and CDR2: SGHKS, YYEKEE (reference sequence). This CDR3 comprises 13 residues. The V end was cut by 4 bases, the J end by 6 bases, with 14 bases between. CDR3 sequence: CASSESTGLEQYF. The CDR3 nucleotides read TGTGCCAGCAGCGAATCCACAGGGCTCGAGCAGTACTTC.

The V call is TRBV5-1, the J call TRBJ2-3, with 7 bases aligning to TRBD1. Unmatched junction bases numbered 9, after V lost 3 bases and J lost 2 bases. Germline CDR1 and CDR2: SGHRS and YFSETQ. CDR3 length: 16 residues. The chain's CDR3 is CASSSSGGPDTDTQYF. The CDR3 nucleotides are TGCGCCAGCAGCTCTTCAGGGGGTCCCGACACAGATACGCAGTATTTT.

The V call is TRBV28, the J call TRBJ2-2; weak D call: TRBD1 (6 bases). Per germline, CDR1 MDHEN and CDR2 SYDVKM. Trimming removed 2 bases at V and 5 bases at J, with 12 bases between. The CDR3 spans 15 residues. The CDR3 region is CASSLGGWLTGELFF. DNA for the CDR3: TGTGCCAGCAGTTTAGGGGGCTGGTTAACCGGGGAGCTGTTTTTT.

The chain combines TRBV7-8 with TRBJ2-7; 11 positions match TRBD1. J lost 3 bases, V lost 1 base, and 5 bases had no gene match. The germline CDR1 and CDR2 sequences are SGHVS and FQNEAQ. This CDR3 is 16 amino acids long. The CDR3: CASSLDRDRGIYEQYF. CDR3 DNA sequence: TGTGCCAGCAGCTTAGACCGGGACAGGGGGATCTACGAGCAGTACTTC.

This clone was counted a few times. V and J are TRBV5-1 and TRBJ2-2; 8 nucleotides match TRBD1. Germline trimming cut 0 bases from V and 3 bases from J; bases unmatched to any gene: 10. The CDR3 contains 18 residues. Germline loops: CDR1 SGHRS, CDR2 YFSETQ. CDR3 in amino acids: CASSLARSDRGYTGELFF. The CDR3 DNA reads as TGCGCCAGCAGCTTGGCCCGATCAGACAGGGGTTACACCGGGGAGCTGTTTTTT.

In DNA form, the CDR3 reads TGTGCCGCGGGGAGGTCCGGGGAGCTGTTTTTT. Translated, it gives CAAGRSGELFF. The chain combines TRBV27 with TRBJ2-2, with a weak D call TRBD2 (6 bases). V was cut by 11 bases and J by 6 bases, with 10 bases left in between. Germline V lookup: CDR1 MNHEY, CDR2 SMNVEV (reference sequence). There are 11 residues in the CDR3.

The gene calls are TRBV6-6 and TRBJ2-5; D may be TRBD2 (5 bases). The germline CDR1 and CDR2 sequences are MNHNY and SVGAGI (reference sequence). V was shortened by 10 bases and J by 1 base, with 13 bases between the two germline ends. The CDR3 extends over 13 amino acids. CDR3 in DNA: TGTGCCACCACCTTGGGAGTCCAAGAGACCCAGTACTTC. Amino acid sequence: CATTLGVQETQYF.

The CDR3 protein is CASSDGQGAKNIQYF. CDR3 DNA: TGTGCCAGCAGTGACGGGCAGGGCGCCAAAAACATTCAGTACTTC. The V gene is TRBV2, the J gene TRBJ2-4; tentatively, D is TRBD1 (5 bases). The germline gives CDR1 SNHLY, CDR2 FYNNEI. The CDR3 consists of 15 residues. V dropped 3 bases and J dropped 1 base, with 10 bases sitting between them.

The V gene is TRBV6-2 or TRBV6-3, the J gene TRBJ2-7; D perhaps matches TRBD2 (6 bases). CDR3 length: 14 residues. Germline values: CDR1 MNHEY, CDR2 SVGEGT. The germline V and J ends were trimmed by 5 bases and 2 bases, with 13 bases remaining between them. DNA for the CDR3: TGTGCCAGCAGTGGACTAACAGGCGCCTACGAGCAGTACGTC. It encodes CASSGLTGAYEQYV.

The chain links TRBV5-1 to TRBJ2-2, with D tentatively TRBD1 (6 bases). The CDR3 has 18 amino acids. The V gene's germline CDR1 is SGHRS and CDR2 YFSETQ. V lost 2 bases, J lost 1 base, and 18 bases lay in between. In DNA, the CDR3 is TGCGCCAGCAGCTTCCCTGTAAGGGGGTATCGGAACACCGGGGAGCTGTTTTTT. Protein sequence: CASSFPVRGYRNTGELFF.

The chain combines TRBV28 with TRBJ1-2, with TRBD1 matching over 8 bases. The V and J ends lost 11 bases and 2 bases, in that order; junction bases with no gene match: 19. The CDR3 is made up of 17 amino acids. The germline gives CDR1 MDHEN, CDR2 SYDVKM. The CDR3 DNA reads TGTGCCTTCAAAGCATGGACAGGGAAGTGGCTAAACTATGGCTACACCTTC. This translates into CAFKAWTGKWLNYGYTF.

V and J are TRBV3-1 (or the pseudogene TRBV3-2) and TRBJ2-7; 11 bases are shared with TRBD1. CDR3 length: 16 amino acids. Trimming took 5 bases from V and 4 from J; bases not matched to a gene: 10. CDR1 LGHDT and CDR2 YNNKEL come from the germline V gene (reference sequence). The CDR3 loop is CASSTKPGQGEYEQYF. In DNA form, the CDR3 reads TGTGCCAGCAGCACAAAACCGGGACAGGGGGAGTACGAGCAGTACTTC.

The J gene is TRBJ2-2, the V gene TRBV6-4, with TRBD1 matching over 7 bases. The germline gives CDR1 MRHNA, CDR2 SNTAGT. With 5 bases clipped from V and 5 bases from J, the junction kept 5 bases outside the gene matches. CDR3 length equals 14 residues. The CDR3 DNA reads as TGTGCCAGCAGTTTGGCGACAGGGACCGGGGAGCTGTTTTTT. Protein: CASSLATGTGELFF.

The chain combines TRBV9 with TRBJ1-2; a weak D match, TRBD1 (5 bases). This CDR3 is 13 amino acids long. Germline V gene lookup returns CDR1 SGDLS and CDR2 YYNGEE. V was trimmed by 3 bases and J by 4 bases, leaving 10 bases between them. As DNA, the CDR3 is TGTGCCAGCAGCGCTCAGGGCGGCTATGGCTACACCTTC. Encoded protein: CASSAQGGYGYTF.

The V and J genes are TRBV29-1 and TRBJ2-5; no reliable D call. The CDR3 consists of 15 residues. V lost 4 bases to trimming and J lost 2 bases, with 17 bases between them. The germline gives CDR1 SQVTM, CDR2 ANQGSEA. The CDR3 bases are TGCAGCGTTGTTGAATTTATGGCAGTTCAAGAGACCCAGTACTTC. It yields the protein CSVVEFMAVQETQYF.

The J gene is TRBJ1-1, the V gene TRBV27; no clear D gene. The germline CDR1 and CDR2 sequences are MNHEY and SMNVEV (reference sequence). Trimming stripped 7 bases from V and 6 bases from J, with 24 bases between. The CDR3 totals 16 residues. CDR3 sequence reads: CASIPRAAVSSSEAFF. The CDR3 region has the DNA TGTGCCAGCATCCCTAGAGCCGCCGTCAGTAGTTCTGAAGCTTTCTTT.

This sequence joins TRBV6-2 or TRBV6-3 and TRBJ2-1; 10 positions match TRBD2. The germline CDR1 and CDR2 sequences are MNHEY and SVGEGT. This CDR3 has 16 amino acids. Trimming cost V 6 bases and J 5 bases; bases outside gene matches: 10. The CDR3 region is CASSRAGTSANNEQFF. The CDR3 bases are TGTGCCAGCAGCCGGGCGGGGACTAGCGCGAACAATGAGCAGTTCTTC.

In this sample, this clone turned up once. The rearrangement joins TRBV2 to TRBJ1-4, with D perhaps matching TRBD1 (5 bases). This CDR3 has 15 residues. CDR1 is SNHLY, CDR2 FYNNEI, per germline. The ends were cut back, 2 bases at V and 5 bases at J, with 12 bases in the middle. The CDR3 region is CASSELGTENEKLFF. CDR3 bases: TGTGCCAGCAGTGAATTGGGGACTGAGAATGAAAAACTGTTTTTT.

For this clone: Its ends do not fully match the called genes, so a read error is possible. Other DNA sequences in the sample encode the same CDR3. The rearrangement uses TRBV3-1 (or the pseudogene TRBV3-2) and TRBJ2-1; 8 bases are a match to TRBD1. The length of the CDR3 is 15 residues. The germline V gene has CDR1 LGHDT and CDR2 YNNKEL (reference sequence). CDR3 sequence reads: CASSQDRGAYNEQFF. The DNA for the CDR3 is TGTGCCAGCAGTCAAGACAGGGGTGCCTACAATGAGCAGTTCTTC.

The rearrangement links TRBV18 to TRBJ2-5, with D tentatively TRBD2 (6 bases). Per germline, CDR1 KGHSH and CDR2 LQKENI. The ends were cut back, 3 bases at V and 5 bases at J, with 16 bases in the middle. The CDR3 runs 15 residues. The CDR3 loop reads CASSPSGTGRETQYF. The DNA of the CDR3 is TGTGCCAGCTCACCTTCCGGGACGGGGAGGGAGACCCAGTACTTC. The complete variable domain, with remaining parts taken from reference TRBV18 and TRBJ2-5, reads NAGVMQNPRHLVRRRGQEARLRCSPMKGHSHVYWYRQLPEEGLKFMVYLQKENIIDESGMPKERFSAEFPKEGPSILRIQQVVRGDSAAYFCASSPSGTGRETQYFGPGTRLLVL.

The V gene is TRBV2, the J gene TRBJ1-1, with D possibly TRBD1 on 5 matching bases. The V gene's germline CDR1 is SNHLY and CDR2 FYNNEI. V was pared by 11 bases and J by 1 base, with 23 bases between. This CDR3 contains 16 residues. CDR3 loop: CASQRHGGSANTEAFF. The CDR3 region has the DNA TGTGCCTCCCAGAGGCACGGGGGAAGTGCGAACACTGAAGCTTTCTTT.

The V gene is TRBV6-4, the J gene TRBJ2-3; 11 positions agree with TRBD1. This CDR3 spans 17 amino acids. Germline lookup yields CDR1 MRHNA and CDR2 SNTAGT. The trim removed 3 bases at V and 3 bases at J, leaving 8 bases unmatched. The CDR3 nucleotides read TGTGCCAGCAGTGATCATCGGACAGGGGGCGCGACAGATACGCAGTATTTT. Amino acids: CASSDHRTGGATDTQYF.

This rearrangement joins TRBV5-5 to TRBJ2-7; 14 nucleotides line up with TRBD2. The germline CDR1 and CDR2 sequences are SGHKS and YYEKEE (reference sequence). The CDR3 totals 20 residues. The V and J ends lost 4 bases and 0 bases, in that order; junction bases with no gene match: 15. The CDR3 loop is CASSRRGTGTSGGSSYEQYV. The DNA for the CDR3 is TGTGCCAGCAGCCGTCGTGGGACCGGGACTAGCGGGGGCAGCTCCTACGAGCAGTACGTC.

In DNA form, the CDR3 reads TGTGCCAGCAGCGTTGGGACAGGGGGTCCCTACGAGCAGTACTTC. Translation gives CASSVGTGGPYEQYF. The gene calls are TRBV7-2 and TRBJ2-7; the match to TRBD1 covers 11 bases. The CDR3 extends over 15 amino acids. V was pared by 5 bases and J by 2 bases, with 5 bases of the junction left unmatched. CDR1 and CDR2 from the germline V gene are SGHTA and FQGNSA.

The genes are TRBV10-2 and TRBJ2-7; the match to TRBD1 covers 10 bases. The CDR3 length is 14 residues. Germline values: CDR1 WSHSY, CDR2 SAAADI. V dropped 6 bases and J dropped 6; count of bases not matched to a gene: 8. CDR3 loop: CASSPTGGSSEQYF. For the CDR3, the DNA is TGCGCCAGCAGCCCGACAGGGGGCTCTTCCGAGCAGTACTTC.

This chain joins TRBV6-2 or TRBV6-3 and TRBJ1-5; no reliable D call. Germline V gene sequence: CDR1 MNHEY, CDR2 SVGEGT. V was cut by 2 bases and J by 0 bases, with 11 bases left in between. The length of the CDR3 is 16 residues. The CDR3 spells CASSYPDSHSNQPQHF. CDR3 bases: TGTGCCAGCAGTTACCCGGACTCACATAGCAATCAGCCCCAGCATTTT.

The V and J genes are TRBV19 and TRBJ2-2, with D possibly matching TRBD2 (5 bases). CDR1 LNHDA and CDR2 SQIVND come from the germline V gene (reference sequence). The CDR3 loop spans 14 amino acids. Trimming took 6 bases from V and 1 from J, leaving 9 bases between them. The CDR3: CASRTDWNTGELFF. Here the CDR3 DNA reads TGTGCCAGTAGAACGGACTGGAACACCGGGGAGCTGTTTTTT.